This entry features one T cell receptor (beta chain) sequence. The entry originates in a study of blood T cell repertoires in COVID-19. Repertoires were generated with immunoSEQ multiplex PCR, while TCRdb's copy carries only in-frame clones and drops some. This sample has some 170,000 clones, with roughly 90% found just once. The ends lost 3 bases at V and 6 bases at J; junction bases unmatched: 2. The germline CDR1 and CDR2 sequences are SGHTA and FQGNSA. The CDR3 runs to 13 residues. The clonotype originates from a woman in her 50s with acute or convalescent COVID-19. V is TRBV7-2 and J is TRBJ2-1, with 7 bases aligning to TRBD2. Specimen: peripheral blood. The CDR3 coding sequence is TGTGCCAGCAGCTTGGGGAGGGCCAATGAGCAGTTCTTC. Protein sequence: CASSLGRANEQFF.